Listed here are 23 T cell receptor beta chains from one sample, sequenced in a study of beta chain features in type 1 diabetes listed by TCRdb under 2018. Library preparation was by the immunoSEQ multiplex PCR assay. The entire isolated RNA was reverse transcribed using the High Capacity cDNA Reverse Transcription Kit, and thus expressed TCRB transcripts were sequenced. The clones in this table, taken by TCRdb from immuneACCESS, are in-frame only. Not every clone is retained; where verified, under half of the shortfall comes from an unresolved V gene, and the cause of the rest is unknown. The sample includes almost 350,000 clones, with roughly a fifth observed a single time. Together, the top ten hold approximately 0.043% of the sample. Specimen: naive CD4+ T cells from blood. The cell subset or site label here, explained by the study, means: true naive CD4+ T cells. These receptors were taken from a woman younger than 30 in good health.

This clone turned up a few times. The genes are TRBV5-6 and TRBJ1-6, with TRBD1 identical over 10 bases. The junction had 3 bases not matched to a gene; V was cut back by 4 bases and J by 11 bases. The CDR3 sequence is 13 residues long. CDR1 is SGHDT, CDR2 YYEEEE, per germline. CDR3: CASSRDRGPPLHF. The CDR3 DNA reads as TGTGCCAGCAGCCGGGACAGGGGTCCACCCCTCCACTTT.

A few counts support this clone. V is TRBV7-9 and J is TRBJ1-4; a possible D gene is TRBD1 (6 bases). This CDR3 has 15 amino acids. CDR1 is SEHNR and CDR2 is FQNEAQ in the germline V gene (reference sequence). Trimming shortened V by 5 bases and J by 5 bases, and 15 bases separated the two germline ends. The CDR3 loop reads CASSPPTGLNEKLFF. CDR3 nucleotide sequence: TGTGCCAGCAGCCCACCGACAGGACTCAATGAAAAACTGTTTTTT.

On this clone: Other DNA sequences of this sample code for an identical CDR3. The J gene is TRBJ2-1, the V gene TRBV5-1; 8 nucleotides align to TRBD2. Germline CDR1 is SGHRS and CDR2 is YFSETQ. V dropped 1 base and J dropped 0; count of bases not matched to a gene: 0. The CDR3 is made up of 15 amino acids. The CDR3 loop reads CASSLSGSSYNEQFF. DNA of the CDR3: TGCGCCAGCAGCTTGAGCGGGAGCTCCTACAATGAGCAGTTCTTC.

The genes are TRBV30 and TRBJ2-1; 7 positions agree with TRBD1. V shed 3 bases, J shed 6 bases, and the junction held 8 bases outside the gene matches. The germline gives CDR1 GTSNPN, CDR2 SVGIG (reference sequence). This CDR3 is built from 14 residues. For the CDR3, the DNA is TGTGCCTGGAGAAACAGGGGCGCGCGCAATGAGCAGTTCTTC. Protein product: CAWRNRGARNEQFF.

This clone turned up a few times. J is TRBJ2-2 and V is TRBV9, with 9 nucleotides matching TRBD2. The V gene end was trimmed by 4 bases and the J gene end by 0 bases; junction bases not matched to a gene: 4. The CDR3 spans 16 residues. Per germline, CDR1 SGDLS and CDR2 YYNGEE. CDR3 nucleotides: TGTGCCAGCAGCACTCTAGCGGGATCGAACACCGGGGAGCTGTTTTTT. It translates to CASSTLAGSNTGELFF.

The V call is TRBV29-1, the J call TRBJ2-7; 8 bases map to TRBD2. This CDR3 has 16 residues. Losses at the gene ends were 1 base for V and 1 base for J; bases not matched to a gene: 9. Germline V lookup: CDR1 SQVTM, CDR2 ANQGSEA. CDR3 nucleotides: TGCAGCGTTGAAGGTGTCAGCGGGGGCGAGTCCTACGAGCAGTACTTC. Its protein is CSVEGVSGGESYEQYF.

The rearrangement links TRBV30 to TRBJ1-3; D remains ambiguous. The CDR3 length is 13 residues. Germline values: CDR1 GTSNPN, CDR2 SVGIG (reference sequence). V lost 4 bases to trimming and J lost 0 bases, with 7 bases between them. The CDR3 loop is CAWTAGSGNTIYF. In DNA form, the CDR3 reads TGTGCCTGGACCGCAGGCTCTGGAAACACCATATATTTT.

The chain couples TRBV4-2 to TRBJ1-5; D not certain. The CDR3 length is 14 residues. V lost 0 bases to trimming and J lost 3 bases, with 6 bases between them. Looked up from germline, CDR1 is LGHNA and CDR2 is YNFKEQ. The CDR3 is CASSQEPDNQPQHF. CDR3 in DNA: TGTGCCAGCAGCCAAGAGCCAGACAATCAGCCCCAGCATTTT.

The J gene is TRBJ2-2, the V gene TRBV30; D is uncertain. The CDR3 is made up of 14 amino acids. Deletions cut 6 bases from V and 1 base from J, with 12 bases between. The germline V gene has CDR1 GTSNPN and CDR2 SVGIG (reference sequence). CDR3 nucleotides: TGTGCCTGTCAGGTACAACAGAACACCGGGGAGCTGTTTTTT. Translating gives CACQVQQNTGELFF. Filled out from reference TRBV30 and TRBJ2-2, the complete variable domain reads SQTIHQWPATLVQPVGSPLSLECTVEGTSNPNLYWYRQAAGRGLQLLFYSVGIGQISSEVPQNLSASRPQDRQFILSSKKLLLSDSGFYLCACQVQQNTGELFFGEGSRLTVL.

This clone appeared a few times. This chain connects TRBV7-2 to TRBJ2-3, with D perhaps TRBD2 (5 bases). Trimming shortened V by 2 bases and J by 1 base, and 19 bases separated the two germline ends. This CDR3 has 18 amino acids. Germline CDR1 is SGHTA and CDR2 is FQGNSA. The CDR3 reads CASSLTLGLPGRTDTQYF. The DNA of the CDR3 is TGTGCCAGCAGCTTAACTCTCGGACTCCCTGGCCGCACAGATACGCAGTATTTT. Full variable domain (outside the CDR3, taken from reference TRBV7-2 and TRBJ2-3): GAGVSQSPSNKVTEKGKDVELRCDPISGHTALYWYRQSLGQGLEFLIYFQGNSAPDKSGLPSDRFSAERTGGSVSTLTIQRTQQEDSAVYLCASSLTLGLPGRTDTQYFGPGTRLTVL.

The J gene is TRBJ2-1, the V gene TRBV7-2; 12 positions agree with TRBD2. J gave up 6 bases and V 5 bases, and 5 bases lay outside the gene matches. The CDR3 totals 15 residues. CDR1 SGHTA and CDR2 FQGNSA come from the germline V gene. For the CDR3, the DNA is TGTGCCAGCAGCACCTGGACTAGCGGGGTCAATGAGCAGTTCTTC. This sequence encodes CASSTWTSGVNEQFF.

The chain recombines TRBV5-1 with TRBJ2-3, with TRBD2 matching 10 bases. The junction had 3 bases not matched to a gene; V was cut back by 0 bases and J by 2 bases. CDR3 length: 16 amino acids. Germline V CDR1 and CDR2: SGHRS, YFSETQ. CDR3 protein: CASSLVLAGPTDTQYF. DNA of the CDR3: TGCGCCAGCAGCTTGGTACTAGCGGGGCCCACAGATACGCAGTATTTT.

Only a few counts were recorded for this clone. The chain combines TRBV5-1 with TRBJ1-1; 9 bases align to TRBD1. The CDR3 contains 13 residues. CDR1 is SGHRS and CDR2 is YFSETQ in the germline V gene. The junction had 4 bases not matched to a gene; V was cut back by 4 bases and J by 6 bases. This CDR3 reads CASSIGTGSEAFF. CDR3 nucleotide sequence: TGCGCCAGCAGCATTGGGACAGGGTCTGAAGCTTTCTTT.

This clone appeared a few times. V gene TRBV9 combines with J gene TRBJ2-7, with 11 bases fitting TRBD2. The CDR3 runs to 17 residues. The germline V gene encodes CDR1 SGDLS and CDR2 YYNGEE. The ends lost 0 bases at V and 2 bases at J; junction bases unmatched: 7. CDR3 DNA: TGTGCCAGCAGCGTAGATCCCGGACTAGCGGGTCCCTACGAGCAGTACTTC. This translates into CASSVDPGLAGPYEQYF.

The V gene is TRBV9, the J gene TRBJ2-3, with D unresolved. Between the trimmed V and J ends, which lost 4 bases and 0 bases, there was a span of 9 bases. This CDR3 has 14 amino acids. Per germline, CDR1 SGDLS and CDR2 YYNGEE. The CDR3 protein is CASSLGASTDTQYF. As DNA, the CDR3 is TGTGCCAGCAGCCTCGGAGCTAGCACAGATACGCAGTATTTT. The full variable domain, rest sourced from reference TRBV9 and TRBJ2-3, is DSGVTQTPKHLITATGQRVTLRCSPRSGDLSVYWYQQSLDQGLQFLIQYYNGEERAKGNILERFSAQQFPDLHSELNLSSLELGDSALYFCASSLGASTDTQYFGPGTRLTVL.

This chain connects TRBV18 to TRBJ1-1, with 9 bases fitting TRBD1. V was pared by 3 bases and J by 1 base, with 3 bases of the junction left unmatched. The CDR3 loop spans 15 amino acids. Looked up from germline, CDR1 is KGHSH and CDR2 is LQKENI. CDR3 sequence: CASSPSGQGNTEAFF. The CDR3 bases are TGTGCCAGCTCACCTTCGGGACAGGGGAACACTGAAGCTTTCTTT.

J is TRBJ2-1 and V is TRBV29-1, with D perhaps matching TRBD1 (6 bases). The CDR3 is 16 amino acids. Germline V CDR1 and CDR2: SQVTM, ANQGSEA. The V end lost 7 bases, the J end lost 0 bases, and 19 bases lay between the germline ends. The CDR3 reads CSALVRRGSSYNEQFF. DNA of the CDR3: TGCAGCGCCCTGGTCCGAAGGGGGAGCTCCTACAATGAGCAGTTCTTC.

The V gene is TRBV11-2, the J gene TRBJ2-7; D possibly corresponds to TRBD2 (7 bases). Trimming pared 4 bases from V and 7 bases from J, leaving 17 bases between. Germline V lookup: CDR1 SGHAT, CDR2 FQNNGV. The CDR3 sequence is 14 residues long. For the CDR3, the DNA is TGTGCCAGCAGCTACCTAGGGGGGGCGGGTGAGCAGTACTTC. This sequence encodes CASSYLGGAGEQYF.

V usage is TRBV11-2 and J usage is TRBJ1-5; 9 bases are shared with TRBD1. This CDR3 has 14 residues. Trimming removed 5 bases from V and 4 bases from J; junction bases left unmatched: 3. Germline V gives CDR1 SGHAT, CDR2 FQNNGV. Written as DNA, the CDR3 is TGTGCCAGCAGCCGACAGGGGGGAAATCAGCCCCAGCATTTT. Its protein is CASSRQGGNQPQHF.

The CDR3 nucleotides read TGTGCCAGCAGCTTAAAGGGGTTTCTGGGAGAGACCCAGTACTTC. This encodes CASSLKGFLGETQYF. The chain combines TRBV7-3 with TRBJ2-5, with D perhaps matching TRBD1 (5 bases). CDR1 is SGHTA and CDR2 is FQGTGA in the germline V gene. The CDR3 is 15 residues long. The V end lost 1 base, the J end lost 4 bases, and 13 bases lay between the germline ends.

J is TRBJ1-2 and V is TRBV5-1, with 9 bases aligning to TRBD1. CDR1 and CDR2 from the germline V gene are SGHRS and YFSETQ. The trim removed 0 bases at V and 7 bases at J, leaving 4 bases unmatched. The CDR3 loop spans 14 amino acids. The CDR3 DNA follows: TGCGCCAGCAGCTTGGACAGGGGGCGTGGTGGCTACACCTTC. Translation: CASSLDRGRGGYTF.

In its sample, this clone was seen a few times. The genes are TRBV2 and TRBJ2-5; tentatively, D is TRBD2 (5 bases). The length of the CDR3 is 12 residues. Germline assignment: CDR1 SNHLY and CDR2 FYNNEI. Between the trimmed V and J ends, which lost 6 bases and 2 bases, there was a span of 7 bases. CDR3: CASREVQETQYF. Written as DNA, the CDR3 is TGTGCCAGCAGGGAGGTACAAGAGACCCAGTACTTC.

V usage is TRBV7-2 and J usage is TRBJ1-2; D not certain. The V end was cut by 0 bases, the J end by 7 bases, with 12 bases between. Germline V lookup: CDR1 SGHTA, CDR2 FQGNSA. This CDR3 has 14 amino acids. CDR3 sequence reads: CASSLAPEASGYTF. The CDR3 DNA follows: TGTGCCAGCAGCTTAGCACCAGAGGCGTCTGGCTACACCTTC.